This T cell receptor (beta chain) is drawn from a study of cytomegalovirus exposure and HLA in healthy donors. PCR involved 60 Vbeta and 13 Jbeta primers. Measured with immunoSEQ multiplex PCR; TCRdb has only the in-frame clones, and not every one. The data contain roughly 110,000 clones, over 70% of them seen just once; the ten biggest clones take up 2.5% to 3.5%. The V gene lost 4 bases and the J gene lost 2 bases, with 16 bases spanning the gap. From germline, CDR1 is SGHRS and CDR2 YFSETQ. CDR3 length: 16 residues. The clonotype was recovered from a male donor in good health and CMV-seropositive. The rearrangement links TRBV5-1 to TRBJ1-5, with TRBD1 as a possible D gene (5 bases). Sequencing was done on a sample of PBMCs. The DNA of the CDR3 is TGCGCCAGCAGCCCCGCGGGGGGGGAAGGCAATCAGCCCCAGCATTTT. Translation gives CASSPAGGEGNQPQHF. The full variable domain, with the rest looked up from reference TRBV5-1 and TRBJ1-5, is KAGVTQTPRYLIKTRGQQVTLSCSPISGHRSVSWYQQTPGQGLQFLFEYFSETQRNKGNFPGRFSGRQFSNSRSEMNVSTLELGDSALYLCASSPAGGEGNQPQHFGDGTRLSIL.